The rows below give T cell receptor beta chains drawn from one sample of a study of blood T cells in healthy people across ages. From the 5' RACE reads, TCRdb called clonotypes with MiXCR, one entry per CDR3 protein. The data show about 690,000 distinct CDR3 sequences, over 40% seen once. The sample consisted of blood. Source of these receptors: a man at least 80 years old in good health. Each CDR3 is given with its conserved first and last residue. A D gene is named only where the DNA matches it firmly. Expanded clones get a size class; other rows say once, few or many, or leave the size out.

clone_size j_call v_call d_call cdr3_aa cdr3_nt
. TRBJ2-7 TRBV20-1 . CSASSGASDEQYF TGCAGTGCTAGCTCGGGAGCTTCCGACGAGCAGTACTTC
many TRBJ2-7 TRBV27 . CASSLFGGSSYEQYF TGTGCCAGCAGTTTATTTGGGGGATCCTCCTACGAGCAGTACTTC
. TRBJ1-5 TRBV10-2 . CASSETGSNQPQHF TGCGCCAGCAGTGAAACAGGTAGCAATCAGCCCCAGCATTTT
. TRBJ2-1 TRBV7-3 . CASSKPGPGNEQFF TGTGCCAGCAGCAAGCCCGGACCCGGCAATGAGCAGTTCTTC
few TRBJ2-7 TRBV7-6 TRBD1 CASGLTGTNYEQYF TGTGCCAGCGGTCTGACAGGGACGAATTACGAGCAGTACTTC
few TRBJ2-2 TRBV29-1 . CSVGEGTNTGELFF TGCAGCGTTGGGGAAGGGACGAACACCGGGGAGCTGTTTTTT
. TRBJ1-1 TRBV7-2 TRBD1 CASSPQTGGMNTEAFF TGTGCCAGCAGCCCTCAGACAGGGGGGATGAACACTGAAGCTTTCTTT
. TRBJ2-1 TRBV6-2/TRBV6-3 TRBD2 CASAWGSGSYEQFF TGTGCCAGCGCCTGGGGTAGCGGGAGCTACGAGCAGTTCTTC
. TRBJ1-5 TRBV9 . CASSVNGGGNQPQHF TGTGCCAGCAGCGTAAATGGTGGGGGGAATCAGCCCCAGCATTTT
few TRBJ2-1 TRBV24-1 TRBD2 CATSDFPIAGGPCEQFF TGTGCCACCAGTGATTTCCCCATAGCGGGAGGGCCGTGTGAGCAGTTCTTC
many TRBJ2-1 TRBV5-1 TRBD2 CASSLALAGNYNEQFF TGCGCCAGCAGCTTGGCACTAGCGGGAAATTACAATGAGCAGTTCTTC
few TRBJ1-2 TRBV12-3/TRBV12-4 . CASSLAQGNYGYTF TGTGCCAGCAGTTTAGCTCAGGGGAACTATGGCTACACCTTC
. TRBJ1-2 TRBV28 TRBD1 CASSLSPQGTGYTF TGTGCCAGCAGTTTATCCCCACAGGGGACTGGCTACACCTTC
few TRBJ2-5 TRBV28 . CASSFRAVQQETQYF TGTGCCAGCAGTTTCCGGGCTGTTCAACAAGAGACCCAGTACTTC
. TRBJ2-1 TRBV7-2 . CASSPSAGFNEQFF TGTGCCAGCAGCCCTTCGGCGGGATTCAATGAGCAGTTCTTC
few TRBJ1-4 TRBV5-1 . CASSLVEATEKLFF TGCGCCAGCAGCTTGGTAGAGGCCACTGAAAAACTGTTTTTT
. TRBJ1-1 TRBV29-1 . CSVTLTGNTEAFF TGCAGCGTTACCCTCACCGGGAACACTGAGGCTTTCTTT
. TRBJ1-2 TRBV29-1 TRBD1 CSVAQGQGYSYTF TGCAGCGTAGCGCAGGGACAGGGGTATAGCTACACCTTC
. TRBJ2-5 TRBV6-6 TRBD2 CASSDLAGEHGNEQYF TGTGCCAGCAGTGATTTAGCGGGAGAGCATGGGAATGAGCAGTACTTC
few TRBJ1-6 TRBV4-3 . CASSQDGGPRAGMGSPLHF TGCGCCAGCAGCCAAGATGGGGGGCCGCGCGCCGGGATGGGATCACCCCTCCACTTT
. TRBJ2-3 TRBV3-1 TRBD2 CASSHSGGERDTQYF TGTGCCAGCAGCCATAGCGGGGGGGAGCGAGATACGCAGTATTTT
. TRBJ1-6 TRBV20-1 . CSARQGSNSPLHF TGCAGTGCTAGGCAGGGGAGTAATTCACCCCTCCACTTT
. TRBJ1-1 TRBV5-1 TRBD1 CASSLEKSGARLTGTTAEAFF TGCGCCAGCAGCTTGGAGAAATCCGGGGCCCGTTTGACAGGGACGACGGCTGAAGCTTTCTTT
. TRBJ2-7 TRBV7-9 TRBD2 CASSLRTSGYYEQYF TGTGCCAGCAGCCTCCGGACTAGCGGATACTACGAGCAGTACTTC
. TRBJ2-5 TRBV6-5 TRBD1 CASGRQGQETQYF TGTGCCAGCGGACGACAGGGGCAAGAGACCCAGTACTTC
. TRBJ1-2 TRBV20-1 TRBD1 CSATPGGNYGYTF TGCAGTGCTACCCCAGGGGGTAACTATGGCTACACCTTC
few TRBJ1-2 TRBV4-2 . CASSQDDRARGYTF TGTGCCAGCAGCCAAGATGATCGGGCTCGGGGCTACACCTTC
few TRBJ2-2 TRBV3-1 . CASSQALSTGELFF TGTGCCAGCAGCCAAGCTCTCAGCACCGGGGAGCTGTTTTTT
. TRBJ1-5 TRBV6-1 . CASSTSGGDQPQHF TGTGCCAGCAGTACAAGTGGGGGTGATCAGCCCCAGCATTTT
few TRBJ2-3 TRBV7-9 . CASSFSYDLRGSTDTQYF TGTGCCAGCAGCTTCTCGTATGACTTAAGGGGTAGCACAGATACGCAGTATTTT
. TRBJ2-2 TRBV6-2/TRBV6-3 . CASSLRARSNTGELFF TGTGCCAGCAGCCTCCGGGCCCGATCAAACACCGGGGAGCTGTTTTTT
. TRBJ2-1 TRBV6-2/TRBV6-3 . CASSYGPKAWYEQFF TGTGCCAGCAGTTACGGACCCAAAGCGTGGTATGAGCAGTTCTTC
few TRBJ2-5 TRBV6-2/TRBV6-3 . CASSYSGAQTQYF TGTGCCAGCAGTTACTCTGGAGCCCAGACCCAGTACTTC
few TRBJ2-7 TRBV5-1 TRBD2 CASSRGLAGDPPYEQYF TGCGCCAGCAGCAGGGGACTAGCGGGAGATCCCCCCTACGAGCAGTACTTC
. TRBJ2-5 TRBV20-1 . CSLSGPVGTQYF TGCAGTCTGAGCGGGCCGGTGGGGACCCAGTACTTC
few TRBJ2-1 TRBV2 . CASSWYDLNNEQFF TGTGCCAGCAGTTGGTATGACCTCAACAATGAGCAGTTCTTC
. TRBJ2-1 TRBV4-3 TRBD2 CASSQEAAGGWETQFF TGCGCCAGCAGCCAAGAAGCGGCGGGAGGGTGGGAGACCCAGTTCTTC
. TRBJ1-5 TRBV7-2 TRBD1 CASSSTGTGGGQPQHF TGTGCCAGCAGCTCGACAGGGACAGGGGGAGGTCAGCCCCAGCATTTT
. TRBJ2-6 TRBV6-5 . CVSTPHSGANVLTF TGTGTCAGCACACCCCACTCTGGGGCCAACGTCCTGACTTTC
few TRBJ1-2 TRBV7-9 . CASSLVQEMDGYTF TGTGCCAGCAGCTTAGTGCAAGAGATGGATGGCTACACCTTC
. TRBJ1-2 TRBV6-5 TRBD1 CASSPSDRGQVGYTF TGTGCCAGCAGTCCTTCGGACAGGGGGCAGGTTGGCTACACCTTC
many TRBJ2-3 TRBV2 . CASNGGDPRADTQYF TGTGCCAGCAACGGAGGAGACCCACGGGCAGATACGCAGTATTTT
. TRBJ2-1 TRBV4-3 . CASSPGAEYNEQFF TGCGCCAGCTCCCCTGGAGCGGAGTACAATGAGCAGTTCTTC
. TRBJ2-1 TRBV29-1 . CSVGYRSINEQFF TGCAGCGTTGGATACAGGTCAATCAATGAGCAGTTCTTC
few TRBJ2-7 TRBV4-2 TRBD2 CASSQVTSDYNEQYF TGTGCCAGCAGCCAAGTTACTAGCGACTACAATGAGCAGTACTTC
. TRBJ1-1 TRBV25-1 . CASREGDTEAFF TGTGCCAGCAGGGAGGGGGACACTGAAGCTTTCTTT
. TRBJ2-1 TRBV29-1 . CSHQVAAGSNEQFF TGCAGCCACCAAGTGGCAGCAGGGTCCAATGAGCAGTTCTTC
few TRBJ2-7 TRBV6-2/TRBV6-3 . CASSWLQGSYEQYF TGTGCCAGCAGTTGGCTGCAGGGTTCCTACGAGCAGTACTTC
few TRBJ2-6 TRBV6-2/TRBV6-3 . CASSYSSDRLIGANVLTF TGTGCCAGCAGTTATTCCTCGGACCGGCTCATCGGGGCCAACGTCCTGACTTTC
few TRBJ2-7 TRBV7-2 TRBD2 CASSLSGRGGYEQYF TGTGCCAGCAGCCTTAGCGGGAGAGGAGGGTACGAGCAGTACTTC
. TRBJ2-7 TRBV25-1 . CASSEPAASPYEQYF TGTGCCAGCAGTGAACCGGCAGCCTCCCCCTACGAGCAGTACTTC
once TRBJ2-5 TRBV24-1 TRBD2 CATSDLRASGRRETQYF TGTGCCACCAGTGATTTAAGGGCTAGCGGGAGGAGGGAGACCCAGTACTTC
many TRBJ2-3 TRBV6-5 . CAVQGRAAWGTDTQYF TGTGCCGTGCAGGGCCGAGCAGCATGGGGCACAGATACGCAGTATTTT
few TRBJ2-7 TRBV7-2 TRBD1 CASSLSYRTGFSYEQYF TGTGCCAGCAGCTTAAGTTACAGGACAGGCTTCTCCTACGAGCAGTACTTC
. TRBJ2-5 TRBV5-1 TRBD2 CASRGPGTSGRFQETQYF TGCGCCAGCAGGGGTCCCGGGACTAGCGGGAGGTTCCAAGAGACCCAGTACTTC
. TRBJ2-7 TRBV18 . CASSPPLGIRAYEQYF TGTGCCAGCTCACCACCGCTGGGGATTCGGGCCTACGAGCAGTACTTC
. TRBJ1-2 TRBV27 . CASSFSGNANYGYTF TGTGCCAGCAGTTTTTCGGGGAACGCCAACTATGGCTACACCTTC
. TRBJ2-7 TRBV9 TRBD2 CASSDGLAAYNEQYF TGTGCCAGCAGCGACGGACTAGCCGCCTACAATGAGCAGTACTTC
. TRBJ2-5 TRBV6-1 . CASSELWGEGVEQYF TGTGCCAGCAGTGAACTTTGGGGAGAGGGGGTTGAGCAGTACTTC